A single sample gave rise to the 7 T cell receptor beta chains below, sequenced in a study of prognosis after radiotherapy for stage I lung cancer. It was by two-round multiplex PCR that TCR beta CDR3 was amplified from genomic DNA. Round one of PCR was performed, and it used primers specific to each TRBV and TRBJ gene. In TCRdb, the multiplex PCR reads were re-called with MiXCR into one record per CDR3 protein. The sample contains some 36,000 distinct CDR3 sequences, around a quarter of which appear only once. Sequencing was performed on PBMCs, taken before or after stereotactic body radiation therapy (not recorded which). These receptors were collected from a donor aged 50 or older with non-small cell lung cancer.

As regards this clonotype: A much larger clone is a single base away; this may be a read error. The chain carries TRBV6-2 or TRBV6-3 and TRBJ2-7, with a tentative D call TRBD2 (5 bases). The CDR3 consists of 13 residues. Germline V gives CDR1 MNHEY, CDR2 SVGEGT. The chain's CDR3 is CASSESGAYGQYF. The CDR3 DNA reads as TGTGCCAGCAGTGAAAGCGGTGCCTACGGGCAGTACTTC.

This clonotype has ten or more counts. The CDR3 loop reads CASSVGGSGSYEQYF. In DNA, the CDR3 is TGTGCCAGCAGCGTAGGTGGGTCTGGGTCCTACGAGCAGTACTTC. This chain connects TRBV9 to TRBJ2-7; D is ambiguous. Germline assignment: CDR1 SGDLS and CDR2 YYNGEE. This CDR3 region has 15 residues. The V and J ends lost 0 bases and 1 base respectively, with 11 bases between them.

This clonotype was recorded at least ten times. This rearrangement joins TRBV5-1 to TRBJ1-6; 9 nucleotides line up with TRBD1. The CDR3 contains 15 residues. After removal of 6 bases from V and 3 bases from J, the junction contained 4 bases not matched to a gene. Germline loops: CDR1 SGHRS, CDR2 YFSETQ. In DNA, the CDR3 is TGCGCCAGCAAGACGACAGGGGGCTATAATTCACCCCTCCACTTT. Its translation: CASKTTGGYNSPLHF.

This clonotype was observed many times. The V gene is TRBV6-5, the J gene TRBJ1-2, with D maybe TRBD1 (6 bases). This CDR3 has 14 residues. V was pared by 2 bases and J by 2 bases, with 9 bases between. Germline loops: CDR1 MNHEY, CDR2 SVGAGI. The chain's CDR3 is CASSYGTSNYGYTF. CDR3 sequence (DNA): TGTGCCAGCAGTTACGGGACATCGAACTATGGCTACACCTTC.

In its sample, this clonotype was seen many times. The rearrangement links TRBV12-3 or TRBV12-4 to TRBJ1-1, with 8 bases fitting TRBD1. The CDR3 covers 16 residues. V lost 7 bases and J lost 1; bases outside the gene matches: 11. The CDR3 loop is CASTLLQGASNTEAFF. DNA for the CDR3: TGTGCCAGCACCCTACTCCAGGGGGCCTCGAACACTGAAGCTTTCTTT.

This clonotype was seen ten or more times. The chain joins TRBV18 to TRBJ2-1; the D gene is possibly TRBD1 (5 bases). Germline CDR1 is KGHSH and CDR2 is LQKENI. The CDR3 length is 15 residues. Trimming took 3 bases from V and 4 from J, leaving 13 bases between them. This CDR3 is CASSPQGGVYNEQFF. The CDR3 coding sequence is TGTGCCAGCTCACCGCAGGGTGGGGTTTACAATGAGCAGTTCTTC.

This clonotype was seen ten or more times. J is TRBJ1-5 and V is TRBV5-1; D is perhaps TRBD1 (5 bases). Germline V CDR1 and CDR2: SGHRS, YFSETQ. The CDR3 runs 14 residues. Trimming removed 1 base from V and 3 bases from J, with 8 bases in between. The CDR3 spells CASSLQGDNQPQHF. For the CDR3, the DNA is TGCGCCAGCAGCTTGCAGGGAGACAATCAGCCCCAGCATTTT.